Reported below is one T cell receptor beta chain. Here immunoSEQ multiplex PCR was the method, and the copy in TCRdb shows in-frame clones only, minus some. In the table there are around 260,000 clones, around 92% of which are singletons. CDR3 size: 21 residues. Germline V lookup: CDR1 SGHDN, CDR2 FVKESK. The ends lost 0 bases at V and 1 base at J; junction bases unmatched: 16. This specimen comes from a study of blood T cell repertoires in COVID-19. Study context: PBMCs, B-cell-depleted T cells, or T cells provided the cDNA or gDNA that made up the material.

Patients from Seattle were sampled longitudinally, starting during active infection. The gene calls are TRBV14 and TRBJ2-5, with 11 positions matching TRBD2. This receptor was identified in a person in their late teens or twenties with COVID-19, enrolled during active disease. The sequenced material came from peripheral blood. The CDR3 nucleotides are TGTGCCAGCAGCCAAGACCCGGGGACTAGCGGACTTGATGCGGGCCAAGAGACCCAGTACTTC. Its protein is CASSQDPGTSGLDAGQETQYF.